This T cell receptor beta chain was observed in a study of cytomegalovirus exposure and HLA in healthy donors. The sample holds one count of this clone. Its antigen is unknown. 13 Jbeta primers and 60 Vbeta primers were used for the PCR. Measured with immunoSEQ multiplex PCR; TCRdb has only the in-frame clones, and not every one. The sample records 150,000 to 200,000 clones, over 70% being singletons. Whole-study results and caveats: For most TCR beta V segments, an earlier analysis put the productive rate at about 90% or about 30% of the time.

The CDR3 runs to 15 residues. Germline V gene data show CDR1 as SEHNR and CDR2 as FQNEAQ (reference sequence). The trim removed 2 bases at V and 0 bases at J, leaving 2 bases unmatched. The chain couples TRBV7-9 to TRBJ1-1, with 8 bases identical to TRBD1. The sample consisted of PBMCs. This sequence was found in a woman in her forties in good health and CMV-seropositive. This CDR3 is CASSLRQGLNTEAFF. For the CDR3, the DNA is TGTGCCAGCAGCTTAAGACAGGGGTTGAACACTGAAGCTTTCTTT.